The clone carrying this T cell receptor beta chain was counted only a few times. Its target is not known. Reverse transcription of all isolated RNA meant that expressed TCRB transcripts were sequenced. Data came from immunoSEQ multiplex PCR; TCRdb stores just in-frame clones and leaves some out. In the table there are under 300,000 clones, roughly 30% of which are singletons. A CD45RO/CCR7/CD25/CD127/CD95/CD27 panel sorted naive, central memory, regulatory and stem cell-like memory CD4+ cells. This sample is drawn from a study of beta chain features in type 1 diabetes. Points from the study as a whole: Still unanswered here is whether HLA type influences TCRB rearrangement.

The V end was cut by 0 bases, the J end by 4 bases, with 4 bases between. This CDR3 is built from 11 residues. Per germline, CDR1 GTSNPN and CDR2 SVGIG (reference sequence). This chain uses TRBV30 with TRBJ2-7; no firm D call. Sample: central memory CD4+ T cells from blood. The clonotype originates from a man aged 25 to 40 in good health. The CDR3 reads CAWSVQYEQYF. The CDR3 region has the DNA TGTGCCTGGAGTGTCCAGTACGAGCAGTACTTC.